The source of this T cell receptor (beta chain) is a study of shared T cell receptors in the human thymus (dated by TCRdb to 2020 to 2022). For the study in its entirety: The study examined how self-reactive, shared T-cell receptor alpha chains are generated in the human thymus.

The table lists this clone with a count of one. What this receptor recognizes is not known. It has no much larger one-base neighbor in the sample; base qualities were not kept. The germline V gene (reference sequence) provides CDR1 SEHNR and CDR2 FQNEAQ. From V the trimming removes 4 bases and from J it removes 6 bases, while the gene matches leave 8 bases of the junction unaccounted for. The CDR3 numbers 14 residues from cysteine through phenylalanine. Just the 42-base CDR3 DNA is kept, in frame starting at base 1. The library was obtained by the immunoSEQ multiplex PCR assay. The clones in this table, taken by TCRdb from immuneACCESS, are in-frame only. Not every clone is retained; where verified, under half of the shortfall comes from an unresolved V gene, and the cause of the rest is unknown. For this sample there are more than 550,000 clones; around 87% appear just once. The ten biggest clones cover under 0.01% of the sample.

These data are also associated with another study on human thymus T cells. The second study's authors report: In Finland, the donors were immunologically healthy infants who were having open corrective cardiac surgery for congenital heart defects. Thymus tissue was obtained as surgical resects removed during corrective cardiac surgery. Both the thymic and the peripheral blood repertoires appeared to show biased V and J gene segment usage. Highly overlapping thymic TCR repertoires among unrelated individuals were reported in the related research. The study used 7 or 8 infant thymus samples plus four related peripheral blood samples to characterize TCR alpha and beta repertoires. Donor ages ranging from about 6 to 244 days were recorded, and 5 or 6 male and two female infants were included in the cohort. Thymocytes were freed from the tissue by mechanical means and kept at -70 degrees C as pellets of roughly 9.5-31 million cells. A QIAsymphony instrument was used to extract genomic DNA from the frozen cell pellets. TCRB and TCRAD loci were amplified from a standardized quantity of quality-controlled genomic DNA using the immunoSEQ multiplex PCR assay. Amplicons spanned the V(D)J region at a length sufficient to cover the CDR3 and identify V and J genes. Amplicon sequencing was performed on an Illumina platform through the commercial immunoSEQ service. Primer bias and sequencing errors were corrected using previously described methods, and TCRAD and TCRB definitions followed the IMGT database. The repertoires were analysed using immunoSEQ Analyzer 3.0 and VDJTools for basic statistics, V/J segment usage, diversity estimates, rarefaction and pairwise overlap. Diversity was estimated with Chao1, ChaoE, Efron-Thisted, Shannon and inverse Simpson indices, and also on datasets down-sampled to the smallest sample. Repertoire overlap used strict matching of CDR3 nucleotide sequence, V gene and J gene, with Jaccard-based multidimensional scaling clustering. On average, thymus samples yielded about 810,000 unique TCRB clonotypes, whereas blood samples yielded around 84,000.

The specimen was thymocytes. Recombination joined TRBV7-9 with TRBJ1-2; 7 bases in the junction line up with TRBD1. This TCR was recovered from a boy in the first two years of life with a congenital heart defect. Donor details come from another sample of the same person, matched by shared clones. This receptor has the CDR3 CASSSIRDSDGYTF. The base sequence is TGTGCCAGCAGCTCGATCCGGGACAGCGATGGCTACACCTTC.